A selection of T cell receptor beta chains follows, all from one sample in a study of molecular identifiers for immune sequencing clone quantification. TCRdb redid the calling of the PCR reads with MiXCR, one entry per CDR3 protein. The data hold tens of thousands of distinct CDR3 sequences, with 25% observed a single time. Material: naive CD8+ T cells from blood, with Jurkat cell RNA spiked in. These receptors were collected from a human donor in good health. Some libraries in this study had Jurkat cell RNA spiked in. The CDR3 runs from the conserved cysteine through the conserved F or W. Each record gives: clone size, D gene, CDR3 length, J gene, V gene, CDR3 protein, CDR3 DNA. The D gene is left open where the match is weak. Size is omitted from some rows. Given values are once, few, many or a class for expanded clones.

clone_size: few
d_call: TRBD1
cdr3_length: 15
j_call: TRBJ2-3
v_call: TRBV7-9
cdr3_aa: CASSAPGQGSDTQYF
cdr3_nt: TGTGCCAGCAGCGCCCCCGGACAGGGGTCAGATACGCAGTATTTT

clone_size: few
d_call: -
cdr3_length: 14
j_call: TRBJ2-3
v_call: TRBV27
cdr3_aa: CASSLSAGAVTQYF
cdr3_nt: TGTGCCAGCAGTTTATCGGCAGGAGCTGTGACGCAGTATTTT

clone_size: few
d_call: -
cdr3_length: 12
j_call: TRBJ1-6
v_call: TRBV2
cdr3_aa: CASSLRGSPLHF
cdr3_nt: TGTGCCAGCTCTCTACGGGGCTCACCCCTCCACTTT

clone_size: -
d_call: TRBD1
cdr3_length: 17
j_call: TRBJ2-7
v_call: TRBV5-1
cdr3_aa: CASSLEGLAGGSYEQYF
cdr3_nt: TGCGCCAGCAGCTTGGAAGGGTTAGCAGGGGGTTCCTACGAGCAGTACTTC

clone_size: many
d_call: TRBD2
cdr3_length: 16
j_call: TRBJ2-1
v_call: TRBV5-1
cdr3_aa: CASSGGPGLADNEQFF
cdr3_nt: TGCGCCAGCAGCGGTGGGCCGGGACTAGCAGACAATGAGCAGTTCTTC

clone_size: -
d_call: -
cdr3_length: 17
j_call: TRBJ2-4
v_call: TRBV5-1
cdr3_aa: CASSLEEQAVGQNIPSF
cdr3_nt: TGCGCCAGCAGCTTGGAAGAACAGGCTGTGGGTCAAAACATTCCGTCCTTC

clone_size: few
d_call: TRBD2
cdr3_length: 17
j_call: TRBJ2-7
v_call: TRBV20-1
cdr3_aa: CSAGDTPRLAEVYEQYF
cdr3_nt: TGCAGTGCTGGGGACACCCCACGACTAGCGGAGGTCTACGAGCAGTACTTC

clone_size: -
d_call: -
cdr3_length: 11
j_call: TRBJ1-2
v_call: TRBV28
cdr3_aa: CASIYDSHYTF
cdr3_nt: TGTGCCAGCATCTACGACAGCCACTACACCTTC

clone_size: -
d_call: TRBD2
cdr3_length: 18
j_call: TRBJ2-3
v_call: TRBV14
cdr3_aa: CASSQGTSGILMADTQYF
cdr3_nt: TGTGCCAGCAGCCAAGGTACTAGCGGGATCCTGATGGCAGATACGCAGTATTTT

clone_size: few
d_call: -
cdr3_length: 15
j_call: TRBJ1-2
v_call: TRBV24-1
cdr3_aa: CATSDDHQAADGYTF
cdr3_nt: TGTGCCACCAGTGACGACCACCAGGCTGCGGATGGCTACACCTTC

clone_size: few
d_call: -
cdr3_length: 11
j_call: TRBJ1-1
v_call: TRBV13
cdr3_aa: CASSLFGEAFF
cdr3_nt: TGTGCCAGCAGCTTATTCGGCGAAGCTTTCTTT

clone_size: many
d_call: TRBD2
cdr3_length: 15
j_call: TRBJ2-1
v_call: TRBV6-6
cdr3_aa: CASSYASGNYNEQFF
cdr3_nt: TGTGCCAGCAGTTACGCTAGCGGGAACTACAATGAGCAGTTCTTC

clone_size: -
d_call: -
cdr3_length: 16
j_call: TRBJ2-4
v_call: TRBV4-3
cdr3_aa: CASSTGFGLAINSQYF
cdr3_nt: TGCGCCAGCAGCACAGGGTTTGGATTAGCCATAAACAGTCAGTACTTC

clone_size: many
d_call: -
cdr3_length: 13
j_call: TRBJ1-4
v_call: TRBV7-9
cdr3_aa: CASSLVPNEKLFF
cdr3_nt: TGTGCCAGCAGCTTAGTCCCCAATGAAAAACTGTTTTTT

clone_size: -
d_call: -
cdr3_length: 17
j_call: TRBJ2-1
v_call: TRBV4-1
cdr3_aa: CASSQTWPGRRYNEQFF
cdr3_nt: TGCGCCAGCAGCCAGACCTGGCCGGGACGGCGGTACAATGAGCAGTTCTTC

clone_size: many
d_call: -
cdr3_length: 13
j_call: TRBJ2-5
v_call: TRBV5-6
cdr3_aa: CASSLSGEETQYF
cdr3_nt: TGTGCCAGCAGCTTGTCAGGGGAAGAGACCCAGTACTTC

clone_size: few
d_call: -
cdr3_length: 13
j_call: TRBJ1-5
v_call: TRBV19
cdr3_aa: CASAWTAPQPQHF
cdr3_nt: TGTGCCAGTGCATGGACAGCCCCACAGCCCCAGCATTTT

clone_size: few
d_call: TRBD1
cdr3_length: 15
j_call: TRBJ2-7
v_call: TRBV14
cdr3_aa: CASSPTRQGPYEQYF
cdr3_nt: TGTGCCAGCAGCCCAACGAGACAGGGGCCCTACGAGCAGTACTTC

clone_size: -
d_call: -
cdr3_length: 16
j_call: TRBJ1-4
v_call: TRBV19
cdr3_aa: CASSIDRTEDNEKLFF
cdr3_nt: TGTGCCAGTAGTATAGATCGGACAGAAGATAATGAAAAACTGTTTTTT

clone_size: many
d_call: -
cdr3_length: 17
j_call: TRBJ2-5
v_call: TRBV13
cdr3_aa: CASSLAGGLNLQETQYF
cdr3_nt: TGTGCCAGCAGCTTAGCGGGGGGCCTTAACCTCCAAGAGACCCAGTACTTC

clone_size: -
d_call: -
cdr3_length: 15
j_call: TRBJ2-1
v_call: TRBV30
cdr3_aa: CAWSVTRGSYNEQFF
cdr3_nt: TGTGCCTGGAGTGTAACCAGGGGCTCCTACAATGAGCAGTTCTTC

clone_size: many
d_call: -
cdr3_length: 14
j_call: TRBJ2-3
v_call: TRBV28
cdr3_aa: CASSLIGETDTQYF
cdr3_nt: TGTGCCAGCAGTTTAATTGGTGAGACAGATACGCAGTATTTT

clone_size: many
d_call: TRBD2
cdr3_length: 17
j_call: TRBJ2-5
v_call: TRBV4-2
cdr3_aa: CASSQAGGASGSWAQYF
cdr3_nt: TGTGCCAGCAGCCAAGCAGGGGGGGCTAGCGGGAGTTGGGCCCAGTACTTC

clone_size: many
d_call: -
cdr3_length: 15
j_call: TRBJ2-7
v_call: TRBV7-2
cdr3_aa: CASSPRGALPYEQYF
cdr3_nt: TGTGCCAGCAGCCCCCGTGGGGCCCTACCCTACGAGCAGTACTTC

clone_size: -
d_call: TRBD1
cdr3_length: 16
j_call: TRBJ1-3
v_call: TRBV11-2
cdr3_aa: CASSMGQKSSGNTIYF
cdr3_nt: TGTGCCAGCAGCATGGGACAGAAGAGCTCTGGAAACACCATATATTTT

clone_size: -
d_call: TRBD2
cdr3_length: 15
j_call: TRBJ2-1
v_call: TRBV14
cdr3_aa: CASATISGSMNEQFF
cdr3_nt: TGTGCCAGCGCCACTATTAGCGGGAGTATGAATGAGCAGTTCTTC

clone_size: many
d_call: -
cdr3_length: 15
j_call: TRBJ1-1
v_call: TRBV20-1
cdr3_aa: CSASEPFKGGTEAFF
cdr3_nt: TGCAGTGCTAGCGAACCCTTTAAGGGCGGCACTGAAGCTTTCTTT

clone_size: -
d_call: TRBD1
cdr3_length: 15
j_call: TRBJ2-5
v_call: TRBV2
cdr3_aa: CASSDEGAYQETQYF
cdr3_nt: TGTGCCAGCAGTGACGAGGGGGCATATCAAGAGACCCAGTACTTC

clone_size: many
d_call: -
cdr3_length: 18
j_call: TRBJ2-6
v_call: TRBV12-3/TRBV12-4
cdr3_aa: CASSSGPQGISGANVLTF
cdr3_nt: TGTGCCAGCAGTTCCGGACCCCAAGGGATCTCTGGGGCCAACGTCCTGACTTTC

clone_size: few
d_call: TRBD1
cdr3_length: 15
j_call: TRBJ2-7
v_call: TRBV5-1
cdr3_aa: CASSTGQGTAYEQYF
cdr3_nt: TGCGCCAGCAGCACCGGACAGGGGACGGCATACGAGCAGTACTTC

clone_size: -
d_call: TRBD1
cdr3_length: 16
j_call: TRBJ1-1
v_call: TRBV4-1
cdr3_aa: CASSVLKTGRNPAAFF
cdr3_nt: TGCGCCAGCAGTGTGTTGAAGACAGGGAGGAACCCTGCAGCTTTCTTT

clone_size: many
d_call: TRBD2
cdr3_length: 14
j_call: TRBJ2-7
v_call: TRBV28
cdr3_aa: CASSFSSGSNEQYF
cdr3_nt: TGTGCCAGCAGTTTTTCTAGCGGGAGCAACGAGCAGTACTTC